The 18 T cell receptor beta chains presented below share a single source sample, sequenced in a study of T cell responses to AZD1222 COVID-19 vaccine. Clones were sequenced by immunoSEQ multiplex PCR, and TCRdb holds only the in-frame ones, with some missing. The table lists 84,000 or so clones, approximately 90% of them singletons. The specimen comprised peripheral blood, sampled 28 days after the second AZD1222 dose. The receptors were sampled from an adult who received the AZD1222 COVID-19 vaccine.

By proportion, this clone is medium-sized. V is TRBV4-2 and J is TRBJ2-7; D is undetermined. CDR1 is LGHNA and CDR2 is YNFKEQ in the germline V gene. This CDR3 is built from 14 residues. Between the trimmed V and J ends, which lost 3 bases and 0 bases, there was a span of 9 bases. The CDR3 loop reads CASSQGLSSYEQYF. CDR3 nucleotides: TGTGCCAGCAGCCAGGGTTTGAGCTCCTACGAGCAGTACTTC.

The chain combines TRBV18 with TRBJ2-3, with a possible D match to TRBD2 (6 bases). The germline V gene encodes CDR1 KGHSH and CDR2 LQKENI. The CDR3 length is 15 residues. The V and J ends lost 3 bases and 1 base respectively, with 11 bases between them. The CDR3 DNA is TGTGCCAGCTCACCCAGGGAGGTAGGCACAGATACGCAGTATTTT. Its translation: CASSPREVGTDTQYF.

The chain links TRBV5-1 to TRBJ1-6, with D perhaps TRBD1 (6 bases). The CDR3 extends over 14 amino acids. The germline gives CDR1 SGHRS, CDR2 YFSETQ. Trimming removed 5 bases at V and 8 bases at J, with 14 bases between. Here the CDR3 reads CASRDGGADSPLHF. CDR3 DNA: TGCGCCAGCAGGGACGGGGGCGCGGATTCACCCCTCCACTTT.

J is TRBJ2-7 and V is TRBV19, with D maybe TRBD1 (6 bases). The germline V gene encodes CDR1 LNHDA and CDR2 SQIVND (reference sequence). The V and J ends lost 3 bases and 4 bases respectively, with 16 bases between them. This CDR3 contains 15 residues. The DNA of the CDR3 is TGTGCCAGTAGTATTTCAGGGGCAGGTGTTTACGAGCAGTACTTC. Its protein product is CASSISGAGVYEQYF. Based on the CDR3 plus reference TRBV19 and TRBJ2-7, the full variable domain is DGGITQSPKYLFRKEGQNVTLSCEQNLNHDAMYWYRQDPGQGLRLIYYSQIVNDFQKGDIAEGYSVSREKKESFPLTVTSAQKNPTAFYLCASSISGAGVYEQYFGPGTRLTVT.

The chain couples TRBV19 to TRBJ1-1, with D hard to call. Germline CDR1 LNHDA, CDR2 SQIVND (reference sequence). Trimming cost V 6 bases and J 1 base, with 6 bases left between them. This CDR3 region has 12 residues. The CDR3 reads CASRDSNTEAFF. CDR3 coding DNA: TGTGCCAGTAGGGATTCGAACACTGAAGCTTTCTTT. The variable domain in full, completed from reference TRBV19 and TRBJ1-1, reads DGGITQSPKYLFRKEGQNVTLSCEQNLNHDAMYWYRQDPGQGLRLIYYSQIVNDFQKGDIAEGYSVSREKKESFPLTVTSAQKNPTAFYLCASRDSNTEAFFGQGTRLTVV.

A single count supports this clone. The rearrangement links TRBV4-2 to TRBJ1-3; D not resolved. V was shortened by 4 bases and J by 0 bases, with 16 bases between the two germline ends. CDR3 size: 17 residues. CDR1 is LGHNA, CDR2 YNFKEQ, per germline. CDR3 region: CASSLVLRGSSGNTIYF. CDR3 in DNA: TGTGCCAGCAGCCTTGTACTAAGAGGGAGCTCTGGAAACACCATATATTTT.

The chain couples TRBV5-6 to TRBJ2-2; D is perhaps TRBD2 (5 bases). Germline V gives CDR1 SGHDT, CDR2 YYEEEE. Trimming removed 3 bases from V and 6 bases from J, with 12 bases in between. CDR3 size: 14 residues. The CDR3 reads CASSSGGYAGELFF. CDR3 nucleotide sequence: TGTGCCAGCAGCTCTGGAGGTTACGCCGGGGAGCTGTTTTTT.

The rearrangement joins TRBV6-5 to TRBJ2-4, with D tentatively TRBD1 (5 bases). The ends were cut back, 2 bases at V and 1 base at J, with 6 bases in the middle. Germline CDR1 reads MNHEY; CDR2 reads SVGAGI. The CDR3 totals 14 residues. In DNA form, the CDR3 reads TGTGCCAGCAGTTACGCAGGGGCCAAAAACATTCAGTACTTC. This gives the protein CASSYAGAKNIQYF.

This chain joins TRBV5-5 and TRBJ1-2; D not resolved. CDR3 length: 13 residues. Per the germline V gene, CDR1 is SGHKS and CDR2 is YYEKEE (reference sequence). Deletions cut 1 base from V and 4 bases from J, with 8 bases between. The CDR3 DNA reads TGTGCCAGCAGCTTGCGTTACCTCTATGGCTACACCTTC. As protein: CASSLRYLYGYTF.

J is TRBJ2-1 and V is TRBV4-2, with 7 bases lining up with TRBD2. This CDR3 is 13 amino acids long. Germline assignment: CDR1 LGHNA and CDR2 YNFKEQ. The junction had 11 bases not matched to a gene; V was cut back by 4 bases and J by 14 bases. CDR3 nucleotides: TGTGCCAGCAGCCTGGGCGGGGGTAATGGGAAGTTCTTC. Translation gives CASSLGGGNGKFF.

The CDR3 here is CASSVTYEQYF. CDR3 DNA sequence: TGTGCCAGCAGCGTTACCTACGAGCAGTACTTC. The chain carries TRBV5-6 and TRBJ2-7; D remains unclear. Trimming took off 4 bases at V and 2 bases at J, with 4 bases between the two ends. Germline CDR1 SGHDT, CDR2 YYEEEE. CDR3 size: 11 residues.

The V gene is TRBV7-4, the J gene TRBJ2-1; unclear D gene. This CDR3 spans 13 amino acids. Trimming left V 1 base short and J 6 bases short, with 7 bases between. The germline gives CDR1 SGHVT, CDR2 SQSDAQ. The DNA for the CDR3 is TGTGCCAGCAGCTTAGAGCCCCTCAATGAGCAGTTCTTC. Translated, it gives CASSLEPLNEQFF.

The chain has TRBV24-1 and TRBJ2-7; D gene unclear. Germline V gene lookup returns CDR1 KGHDR and CDR2 SFDVKD. The CDR3 is 12 residues long. Trimming left V 5 bases short and J 3 bases short, with 7 bases between. CDR3 protein: CATSAGGYEQYF. CDR3 nucleotide sequence: TGTGCCACCAGTGCGGGCGGCTACGAGCAGTACTTC.

V gene TRBV7-9 combines with J gene TRBJ2-7, with TRBD1 as a possible D gene (6 bases). CDR1 and CDR2 from the germline V gene are SEHNR and FQNEAQ (reference sequence). There are 13 residues in the CDR3. V lost 2 bases to trimming and J lost 6 bases, with 11 bases between them. CDR3 amino acids: CASSLSDRSEQYF. DNA for the CDR3: TGTGCCAGCAGCTTATCGGACAGATCCGAGCAGTACTTC.

This chain connects TRBV7-2 to TRBJ2-7; D not certain. V was pared by 1 base and J by 1 base, with 5 bases between. Germline loops: CDR1 SGHTA, CDR2 FQGNSA. The CDR3 consists of 13 residues. This chain's CDR3 is CASSLVLSYEQYF. The CDR3 nucleotides read TGTGCCAGCAGCTTAGTGCTATCCTACGAGCAGTACTTC.

The chain employs TRBV12-3 or TRBV12-4 and TRBJ1-1; TRBD1 matches 9 bases. The CDR3 is 12 amino acids. After removal of 6 bases from V and 6 bases from J, the junction contained 2 bases not matched to a gene. CDR3 sequence (DNA): TGTGCCAGCAGCAACAGGGGGCCTGAAGCTTTCTTT. As protein: CASSNRGPEAFF.

This clone was recorded once. This chain uses TRBV6-5 with TRBJ2-5, with D perhaps matching TRBD2 (5 bases). The CDR3 is made up of 15 amino acids. Germline CDR1 and CDR2: MNHEY and SVGAGI. V lost 5 bases, J lost 5 bases, and 18 bases lay in between. CDR3 DNA: TGTGCCAGCAGTCCTACTAGTGCGGGCGTGGAGACCCAGTACTTC. Protein product: CASSPTSAGVETQYF.

The chain joins TRBV4-1 to TRBJ1-2; 7 nucleotides align to TRBD1. The CDR3 has 15 residues. The V segment lost 1 base and the J segment 4 bases; nucleotides outside the gene matches: 6. The germline gives CDR1 MGHRA, CDR2 YSYEKL. CDR3 coding DNA: TGCGCCAGCAGCCAAGGTGCAGGGGGTACCTATGGCTACACCTTC. Its protein product is CASSQGAGGTYGYTF.